The 20 T cell receptor beta chains below come from one sample, sequenced in a study of radiotherapy plus CTLA-4 blockade in lung cancer. The data were produced by immunoSEQ multiplex PCR, yet TCRdb's version contains in-frame clones alone and is incomplete. Of around 32,000 clones in the sample, roughly four fifths were seen once. Here the sequenced sample was peripheral blood, taken from a patient treated with radiotherapy plus ipilimumab. These receptors originate from a human donor with non-small cell lung cancer that progressed on radiotherapy plus ipilimumab.

The J gene is TRBJ1-5, the V gene TRBV5-6, with a tentative D call TRBD1 (5 bases). The CDR3 runs 13 residues. Trimming shortened V by 4 bases and J by 6 bases, and 11 bases separated the two germline ends. The germline V gene encodes CDR1 SGHDT and CDR2 YYEEEE. The CDR3 loop is CASSPGMSQPQHF. The CDR3 nucleotides read TGTGCCAGCAGCCCAGGGATGAGTCAGCCCCAGCATTTT.

The CDR3, as DNA: TGTGCCAGCAGCTTAATTCGGGGATGGAACTATGGCTACACCTTC. Residues: CASSLIRGWNYGYTF. This rearrangement joins TRBV11-2 to TRBJ1-2; D call uncertain. The length of the CDR3 is 15 residues. V lost 2 bases and J 2 bases, leaving 12 bases between the germline ends. The germline CDR1 and CDR2 sequences are SGHAT and FQNNGV.

CDR3 protein: CASSVEDRVSTDTQYF. The CDR3 DNA sequence: TGTGCCAGCAGCGTAGAGGACAGAGTTAGCACAGATACGCAGTATTTT. The chain links TRBV9 to TRBJ2-3; tentatively, D is TRBD1 (6 bases). This CDR3 is 16 amino acids long. The germline V and J ends were trimmed by 0 bases and 0 bases, with 11 bases remaining between them. The germline V gene encodes CDR1 SGDLS and CDR2 YYNGEE.

Details on this clone: An end of the junction does not agree with germline; a read error may underlie this. The chain combines TRBV27 with TRBJ2-3, with 8 positions matching TRBD1. Germline lookup yields CDR1 MNHEY and CDR2 SMNVEV (reference sequence). The CDR3 sequence is 14 residues long. The CDR3 reads CAGSLAGGADTQYF. The CDR3 DNA sequence: TGTGCCGGCAGTCTCGCAGGGGGCGCAGATACGCAGTATTTT.

The gene calls are TRBV4-2 and TRBJ2-7, with TRBD1 matching over 9 bases. Unmatched junction bases numbered 10, after V lost 1 base and J lost 6 bases. The CDR3 contains 16 residues. Germline V CDR1 and CDR2: LGHNA, YNFKEQ. CDR3 protein: CASSQGSGTGTGEQYF. CDR3 nucleotide sequence: TGTGCCAGCAGCCAAGGGTCCGGGACAGGGACGGGCGAGCAGTACTTC.

In its sample, this clone was seen once. The V and J genes are TRBV28 and TRBJ2-1, with TRBD2 identical over 10 bases. Trimming took 8 bases from V and 0 from J; bases not matched to a gene: 10. There are 17 residues in the CDR3. The germline gives CDR1 MDHEN, CDR2 SYDVKM. CDR3 amino acids: CASGLAGGPSSYNEQFF. The CDR3 DNA follows: TGTGCCAGCGGATTAGCGGGGGGCCCGAGCTCCTACAATGAGCAGTTCTTC.

This CDR3 is CASSSSRNSGNTIYF. DNA of the CDR3: TGTGCCAGCTCCTCTTCCAGGAACTCTGGAAACACCATATATTTT. The rearrangement links TRBV18 to TRBJ1-3; D remains unclear. CDR1 is KGHSH and CDR2 is LQKENI in the germline V gene. The CDR3 extends over 15 amino acids. V gave up 6 bases and J gave up 0 bases, with 12 bases separating them.

This chain's CDR3 is CASSLGSERGYTF. In nucleotides, the CDR3 is TGCGCCAGCAGCTTGGGCAGTGAGCGTGGCTACACCTTC. This chain links TRBV5-1 with TRBJ1-2; D gene uncertain. The CDR3 runs to 13 residues. Germline V lookup: CDR1 SGHRS, CDR2 YFSETQ. The germline V and J ends were trimmed by 0 bases and 7 bases, with 10 bases remaining between them.

In its sample, this clone was seen once. V gene TRBV19 combines with J gene TRBJ1-4; TRBD1 aligns across 7 bases. CDR3 size: 14 residues. V was pared by 7 bases and J by 4 bases, with 6 bases of the junction left unmatched. The V gene's germline CDR1 is LNHDA and CDR2 SQIVND (reference sequence). The chain's CDR3 is CASNPQGGNEKLFF. Written as DNA, the CDR3 is TGTGCCAGTAACCCCCAGGGGGGTAATGAAAAACTGTTTTTT.

The chain joins TRBV7-2 to TRBJ2-1; 8 bases map to TRBD2. Trimming at V came to 3 bases and at J to 12 bases, leaving 10 bases not matched to a gene. Germline-derived CDR1 and CDR2 are SGHTA and FQGNSA. CDR3 length equals 14 residues. The CDR3 protein is CASSLTPGLGVQFF. DNA of the CDR3: TGTGCCAGCAGCTTGACCCCGGGACTAGGGGTGCAGTTCTTC.

The chain recombines TRBV5-5 with TRBJ1-2, with 10 bases identical to TRBD1. This CDR3 region has 16 residues. The trim removed 0 bases at V and 5 bases at J, leaving 7 bases unmatched. From germline, CDR1 is SGHKS and CDR2 YYEKEE (reference sequence). The CDR3 sequence: CASSLGNRDRGYGYTF. CDR3 bases: TGTGCCAGCAGCTTGGGGAACCGGGACAGGGGTTATGGCTACACCTTC.

A word on this clone: The same CDR3 is also encoded by other DNA sequences in this sample. The V call is TRBV7-3, the J call TRBJ2-2; 11 bases are shared with TRBD2. This CDR3 comprises 16 residues. V shed 3 bases, J shed 4 bases, and the junction held 4 bases outside the gene matches. CDR1 is SGHTA and CDR2 is FQGTGA in the germline V gene. Here the CDR3 DNA reads TGTGCCAGCAGCTTCGGGACTAGCGGTGGCACCGGGGAGCTGTTTTTT. Protein product: CASSFGTSGGTGELFF. Full variable domain (missing parts from reference TRBV7-3 and TRBJ2-2): GAGVSQTPSNKVTEKGKYVELRCDPISGHTALYWYRQSLGQGPEFLIYFQGTGAADDSGLPNDRFFAVRPEGSVSTLKIQRTERGDSAVYLCASSFGTSGGTGELFFGEGSRLTVL.

The chain carries TRBV9 and TRBJ1-1; the match to TRBD1 covers 7 bases. The length of the CDR3 is 16 residues. The germline V gene has CDR1 SGDLS and CDR2 YYNGEE. V trimming: 3 bases; J trimming: 7 bases; junction bases outside the gene matches: 15. For the CDR3, the DNA is TGTGCCAGCAGCGAGGGCCCGGGGACAGTTCGGAGTGAAGCTTTCTTT. This gives the protein CASSEGPGTVRSEAFF.

The chain has TRBV11-1 and TRBJ2-4; a possible D gene is TRBD2 (6 bases). V lost 4 bases and J lost 0, with 19 bases in between. Germline V gene data show CDR1 as SGHAT and CDR2 as FQDESV (reference sequence). The CDR3 runs to 18 residues. CDR3: CASSSDSGPVLAKNIQYF. CDR3 DNA: TGTGCCAGCAGCTCAGACAGCGGGCCAGTCTTAGCCAAAAACATTCAGTACTTC.

This rearrangement joins TRBV5-1 to TRBJ2-7, with D perhaps matching TRBD1 (6 bases). V was cut by 0 bases and J by 3 bases, with 10 bases left in between. CDR1 is SGHRS and CDR2 is YFSETQ in the germline V gene. The CDR3 extends over 14 amino acids. Here the CDR3 reads CASSLATGYYEQYF. CDR3 nucleotides: TGCGCCAGCAGCTTGGCCACAGGGTACTACGAGCAGTACTTC.

This chain links TRBV18 with TRBJ2-1, with a possible D match to TRBD2 (6 bases). The CDR3 consists of 14 residues. V lost 3 bases to trimming and J lost 6 bases, with 12 bases between them. The germline V gene has CDR1 KGHSH and CDR2 LQKENI. CDR3: CASSPVHGGNEQFF. CDR3 DNA sequence: TGTGCCAGCTCACCGGTCCACGGGGGCAATGAGCAGTTCTTC.

The chain uses TRBV14 and TRBJ2-3; D may be TRBD2 (5 bases). Germline V gene sequence: CDR1 SGHDN, CDR2 FVKESK. The CDR3 has 16 amino acids. The ends were cut back, 0 bases at V and 2 bases at J, with 12 bases in the middle. In nucleotides, the CDR3 is TGTGCCAGCAGCCAAGATCCGACTACCTACACAGATACGCAGTATTTT. Translation gives CASSQDPTTYTDTQYF.

The chain combines TRBV7-2 with TRBJ2-4, with a weak D call TRBD1 (5 bases). CDR1 and CDR2 (germline): SGHTA, FQGNSA. V was trimmed by 1 base and J by 0 bases, leaving 10 bases between them. The CDR3 totals 16 residues. In nucleotides, the CDR3 is TGTGCCAGCAGCTTAGACAGGCCCCAAGCCAAAAACATTCAGTACTTC. Translating gives CASSLDRPQAKNIQYF. Drawing the rest from reference TRBV7-2 and TRBJ2-4, the complete variable domain is GAGVSQSPSNKVTEKGKDVELRCDPISGHTALYWYRQSLGQGLEFLIYFQGNSAPDKSGLPSDRFSAERTGGSVSTLTIQRTQQEDSAVYLCASSLDRPQAKNIQYFGAGTRLSVL.

The chain combines TRBV6-5 with TRBJ1-1, with D unresolved. This CDR3 comprises 12 residues. Germline V lookup: CDR1 MNHEY, CDR2 SVGAGI. Between the trimmed V and J ends, which lost 6 bases and 1 base, there was a span of 6 bases. The CDR3 DNA is TGTGCCAGCAGCGGGTGGAACACTGAAGCTTTCTTT. Translation: CASSGWNTEAFF.

This sequence joins TRBV7-9 and TRBJ1-1; D remains unclear. The CDR3 sequence is 14 residues long. CDR1 and CDR2 from the germline V gene are SEHNR and FQNEAQ (reference sequence). V was clipped by 1 base and J by 3 bases, with 9 bases between them. CDR3 in DNA: TGTGCCAGCAGCTTAGAAGCCCCGGACACTGAAGCTTTCTTT. Translating it yields CASSLEAPDTEAFF.